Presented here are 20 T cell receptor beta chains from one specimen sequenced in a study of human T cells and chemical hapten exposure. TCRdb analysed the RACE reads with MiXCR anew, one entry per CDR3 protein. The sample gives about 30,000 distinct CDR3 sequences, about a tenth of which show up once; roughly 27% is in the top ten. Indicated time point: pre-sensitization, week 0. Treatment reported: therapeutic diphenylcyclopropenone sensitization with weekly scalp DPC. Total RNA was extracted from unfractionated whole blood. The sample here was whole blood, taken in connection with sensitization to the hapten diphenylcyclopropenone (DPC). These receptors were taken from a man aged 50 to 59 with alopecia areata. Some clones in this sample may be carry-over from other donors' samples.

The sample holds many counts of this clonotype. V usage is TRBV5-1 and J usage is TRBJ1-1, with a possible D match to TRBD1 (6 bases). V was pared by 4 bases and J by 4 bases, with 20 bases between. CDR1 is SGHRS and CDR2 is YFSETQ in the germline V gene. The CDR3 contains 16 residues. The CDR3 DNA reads TGCGCCAGCAGCGGGGCAGGGGAGAAAGGTGGCACTGAAGCTTTCTTT. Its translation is CASSGAGEKGGTEAFF.

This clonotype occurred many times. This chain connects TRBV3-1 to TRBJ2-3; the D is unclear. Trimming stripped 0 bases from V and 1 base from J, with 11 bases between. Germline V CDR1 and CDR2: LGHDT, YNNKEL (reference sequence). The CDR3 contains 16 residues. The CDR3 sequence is CASSQDASLGTDTQYF. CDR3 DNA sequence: TGTGCCAGCAGCCAAGATGCCTCACTCGGCACAGATACGCAGTATTTT.

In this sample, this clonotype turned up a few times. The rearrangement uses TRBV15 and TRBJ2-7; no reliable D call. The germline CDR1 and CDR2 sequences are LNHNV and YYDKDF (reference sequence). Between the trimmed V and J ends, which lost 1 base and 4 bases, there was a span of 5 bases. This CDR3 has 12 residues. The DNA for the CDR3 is TGTGCCACCAGCAGAGGCAATTACGAGCAGTACTTC. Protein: CATSRGNYEQYF. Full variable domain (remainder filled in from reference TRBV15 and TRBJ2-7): DAMVIQNPRYQVTQFGKPVTLSCSQTLNHNVMYWYQQKSSQAPKLLFHYYDKDFNNEADTPDNFQSRRPNTSFCFLDIRSPGLGDTAMYLCATSRGNYEQYFGPGTRLTVT.

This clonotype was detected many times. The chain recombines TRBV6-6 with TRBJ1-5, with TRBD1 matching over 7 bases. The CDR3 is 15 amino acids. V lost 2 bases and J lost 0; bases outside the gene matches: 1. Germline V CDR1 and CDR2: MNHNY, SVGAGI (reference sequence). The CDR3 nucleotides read TGTGCCAGCAGTTACACAGGGGATAGCAATCAGCCCCAGCATTTT. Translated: CASSYTGDSNQPQHF.

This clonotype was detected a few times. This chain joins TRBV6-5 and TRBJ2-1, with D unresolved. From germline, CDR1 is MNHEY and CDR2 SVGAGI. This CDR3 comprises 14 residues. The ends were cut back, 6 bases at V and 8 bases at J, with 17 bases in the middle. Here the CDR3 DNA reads TGTGCCAGCAGCCAAATTGGCCGTGACGATGAGCAGTTCTTC. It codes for CASSQIGRDDEQFF.

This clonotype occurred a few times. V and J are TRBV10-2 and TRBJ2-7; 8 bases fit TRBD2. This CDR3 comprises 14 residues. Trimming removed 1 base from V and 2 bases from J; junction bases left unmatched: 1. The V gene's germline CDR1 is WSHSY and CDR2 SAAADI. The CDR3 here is CASSEWREAYEQYF. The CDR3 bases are TGCGCCAGCAGTGAGTGGCGGGAGGCCTACGAGCAGTACTTC.

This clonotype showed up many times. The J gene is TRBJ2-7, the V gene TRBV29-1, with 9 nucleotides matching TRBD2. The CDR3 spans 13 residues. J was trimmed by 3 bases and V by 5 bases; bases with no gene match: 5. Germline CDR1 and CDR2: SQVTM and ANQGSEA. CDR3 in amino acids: CSVRVAGVYEQYF. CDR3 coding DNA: TGCAGCGTTCGGGTAGCGGGAGTCTACGAGCAGTACTTC.

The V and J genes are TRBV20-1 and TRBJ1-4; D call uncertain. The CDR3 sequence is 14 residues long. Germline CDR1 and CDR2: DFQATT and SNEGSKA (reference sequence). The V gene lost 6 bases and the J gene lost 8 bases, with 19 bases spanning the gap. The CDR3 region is CSANPMALGEKLFF. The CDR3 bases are TGCAGTGCCAATCCCATGGCCCTTGGGGAAAAACTGTTTTTT.

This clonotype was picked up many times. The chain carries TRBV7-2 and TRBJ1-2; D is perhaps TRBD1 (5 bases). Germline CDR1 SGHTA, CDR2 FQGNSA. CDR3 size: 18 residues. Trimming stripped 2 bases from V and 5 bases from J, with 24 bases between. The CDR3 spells CASSLPPGLHPELYGYTF. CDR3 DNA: TGTGCCAGCAGCTTACCACCGGGACTCCATCCTGAGCTATATGGCTACACCTTC.

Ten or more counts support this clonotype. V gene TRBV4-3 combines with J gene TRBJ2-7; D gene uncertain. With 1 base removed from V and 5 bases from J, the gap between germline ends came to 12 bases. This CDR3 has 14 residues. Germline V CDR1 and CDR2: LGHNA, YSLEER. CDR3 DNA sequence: TGCGCCAGCAGCCAAGCAGGCGGTTTCCACGAGCAGTACTTC. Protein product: CASSQAGGFHEQYF.

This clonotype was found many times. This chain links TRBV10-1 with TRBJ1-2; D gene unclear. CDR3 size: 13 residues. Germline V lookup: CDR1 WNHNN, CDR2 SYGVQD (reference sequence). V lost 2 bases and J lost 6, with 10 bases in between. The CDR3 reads CASSEGREDGYTF. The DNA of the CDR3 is TGCGCCAGCAGTGAGGGTAGGGAAGATGGCTACACCTTC.

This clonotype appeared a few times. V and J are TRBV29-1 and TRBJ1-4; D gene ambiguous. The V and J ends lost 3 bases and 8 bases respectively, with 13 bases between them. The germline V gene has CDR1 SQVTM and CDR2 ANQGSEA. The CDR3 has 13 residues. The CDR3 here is CSVEDPSREKLFF. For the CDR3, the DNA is TGCAGCGTTGAGGACCCTTCGAGGGAAAAACTGTTTTTT.

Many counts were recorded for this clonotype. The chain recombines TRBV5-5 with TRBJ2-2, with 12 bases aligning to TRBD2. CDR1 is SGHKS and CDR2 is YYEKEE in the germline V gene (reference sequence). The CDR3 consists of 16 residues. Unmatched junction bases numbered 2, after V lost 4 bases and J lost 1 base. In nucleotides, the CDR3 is TGTGCCAGCAGCCCTAGCGGGAGGGTGAACACCGGGGAGCTGTTTTTT. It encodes CASSPSGRVNTGELFF.

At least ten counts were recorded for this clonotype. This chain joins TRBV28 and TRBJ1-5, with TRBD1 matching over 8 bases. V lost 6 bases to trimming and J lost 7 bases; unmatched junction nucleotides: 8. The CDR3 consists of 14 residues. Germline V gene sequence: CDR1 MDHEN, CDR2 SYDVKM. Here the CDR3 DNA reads TGTGCCAGCAGCCTACGGACAGGGACGCAGCCCCAGCATTTT. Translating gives CASSLRTGTQPQHF. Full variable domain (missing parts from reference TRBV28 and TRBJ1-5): DVKVTQSSRYLVKRTGEKVFLECVQDMDHENMFWYRQDPGLGLRLIYFSYDVKMKEKGDIPEGYSVSREKKERFSLILESASTNQTSMYLCASSLRTGTQPQHFGDGTRLSIL.

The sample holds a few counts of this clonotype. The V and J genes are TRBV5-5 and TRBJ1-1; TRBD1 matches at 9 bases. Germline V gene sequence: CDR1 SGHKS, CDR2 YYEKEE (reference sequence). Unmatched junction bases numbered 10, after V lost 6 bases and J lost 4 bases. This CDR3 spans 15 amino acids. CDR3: CASTDTGGVSTEAFF. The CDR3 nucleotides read TGTGCCAGCACCGATACAGGGGGCGTATCCACTGAAGCTTTCTTT.

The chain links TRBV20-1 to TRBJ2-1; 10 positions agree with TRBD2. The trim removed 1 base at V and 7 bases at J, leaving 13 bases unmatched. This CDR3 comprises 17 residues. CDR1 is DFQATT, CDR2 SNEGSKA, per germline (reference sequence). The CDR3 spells CSARAIPGLAFINEQFF. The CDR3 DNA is TGCAGTGCTAGAGCTATCCCGGGACTAGCGTTTATAAATGAGCAGTTCTTC.

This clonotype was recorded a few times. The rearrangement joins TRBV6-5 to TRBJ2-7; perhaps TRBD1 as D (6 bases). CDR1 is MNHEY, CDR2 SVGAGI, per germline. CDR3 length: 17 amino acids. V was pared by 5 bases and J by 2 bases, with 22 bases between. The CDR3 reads CASSRPMTGEITYEQYF. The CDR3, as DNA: TGTGCCAGCAGTAGACCCATGACAGGAGAAATAACCTACGAGCAGTACTTC.

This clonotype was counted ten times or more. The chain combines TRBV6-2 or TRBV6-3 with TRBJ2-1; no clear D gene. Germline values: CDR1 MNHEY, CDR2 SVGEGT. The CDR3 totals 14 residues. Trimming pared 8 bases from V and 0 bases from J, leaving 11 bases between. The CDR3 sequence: CASFKDLSYNEQFF. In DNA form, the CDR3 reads TGTGCCAGCTTTAAGGACCTCTCCTACAATGAGCAGTTCTTC.

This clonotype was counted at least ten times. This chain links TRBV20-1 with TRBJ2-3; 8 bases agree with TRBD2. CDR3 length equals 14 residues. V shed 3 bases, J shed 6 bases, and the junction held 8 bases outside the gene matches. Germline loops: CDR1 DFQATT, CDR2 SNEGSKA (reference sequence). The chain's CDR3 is CSASKAGGGDTQYF. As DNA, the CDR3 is TGCAGTGCTAGCAAGGCGGGAGGAGGCGATACGCAGTATTTT.

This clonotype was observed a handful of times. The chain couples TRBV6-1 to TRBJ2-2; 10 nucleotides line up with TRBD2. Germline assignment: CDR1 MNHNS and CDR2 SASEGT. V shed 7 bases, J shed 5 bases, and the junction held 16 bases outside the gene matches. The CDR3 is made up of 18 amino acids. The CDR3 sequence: CASTVAGGVGVRTGELFF. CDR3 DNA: TGTGCCAGCACCGTAGCGGGAGGCGTAGGAGTTAGGACCGGGGAGCTGTTTTTT.